This T cell receptor (beta chain) appears in the sequencing data of a study of T cell changes during pregnancy in multiple sclerosis (dated by TCRdb to the late 2010s). Looking at the study overall: Changes in the T cell repertoire over the course of pregnancy were examined in this study in women with multiple sclerosis.

The germline V and J ends show losses of 1 base and 1 base respectively, and no gene match explains 6 bases of the junction. The CDR3 numbers 16 residues from cysteine through phenylalanine. CDR3 DNA is the only sequence kept; it has 48 bases, read in frame from the first base. To prepare the library, the immunoSEQ multiplex PCR assay was applied. Imported from immuneACCESS, the table was reduced by TCRdb to in-frame sequences with V and J called. These copies leave out some clones; in studies compared against another copy, an unresolved V gene accounts for under half, and the cause of the remainder is not known. The sample table lists roughly 53,000 clones, about 92% of them with a count of one. Around 0.68% of the sample rests with the top ten. Details on this clone: Its antigen remains undetermined. It has no much larger one-base neighbor in the sample; base qualities were not kept.

This receptor was taken from a female donor with multiple sclerosis, enrolled in a pregnancy study. Rearrangement joined TRBV6-7 to TRBJ2-5; a stretch of 7 junction bases matches TRBD1. TRBV6-7 has ORF status, its function being uncertain. The sample in question was CD4+ T cells from peripheral blood mononuclear cells, obtained in the third trimester of pregnancy. The nucleotides read TGTGCCAGCAGTTACTGGACCGGGACAGTCCAAGAGACCCAGTACTTC. It is translated as CASSYWTGTVQETQYF.